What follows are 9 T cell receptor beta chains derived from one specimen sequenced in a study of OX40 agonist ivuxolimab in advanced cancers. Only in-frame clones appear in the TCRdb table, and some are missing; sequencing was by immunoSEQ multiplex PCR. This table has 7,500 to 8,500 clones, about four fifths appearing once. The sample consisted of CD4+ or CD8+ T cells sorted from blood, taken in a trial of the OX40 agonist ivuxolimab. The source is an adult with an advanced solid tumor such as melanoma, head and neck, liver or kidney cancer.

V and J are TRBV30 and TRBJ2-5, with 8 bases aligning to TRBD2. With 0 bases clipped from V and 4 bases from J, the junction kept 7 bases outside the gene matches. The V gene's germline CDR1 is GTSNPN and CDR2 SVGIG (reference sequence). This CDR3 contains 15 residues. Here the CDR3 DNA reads TGTGCCTGGAGTGTTTTGGGACTAGGCAGAGAGACCCAGTACTTC. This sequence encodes CAWSVLGLGRETQYF.

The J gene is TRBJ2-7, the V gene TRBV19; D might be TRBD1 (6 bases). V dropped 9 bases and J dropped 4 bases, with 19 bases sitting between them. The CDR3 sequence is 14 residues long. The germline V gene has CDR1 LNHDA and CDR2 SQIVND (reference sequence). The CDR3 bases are TGTGCCAGCAGTCGGGGCAAACAGGGTTACGAGCAGTACTTC. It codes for CASSRGKQGYEQYF.

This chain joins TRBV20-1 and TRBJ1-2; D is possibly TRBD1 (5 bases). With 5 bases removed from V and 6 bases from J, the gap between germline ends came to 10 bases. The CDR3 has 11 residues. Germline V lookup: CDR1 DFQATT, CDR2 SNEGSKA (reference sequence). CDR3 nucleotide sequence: TGCAGTGCTCGGGGGGAGGATGGCTACACCTTC. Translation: CSARGEDGYTF.

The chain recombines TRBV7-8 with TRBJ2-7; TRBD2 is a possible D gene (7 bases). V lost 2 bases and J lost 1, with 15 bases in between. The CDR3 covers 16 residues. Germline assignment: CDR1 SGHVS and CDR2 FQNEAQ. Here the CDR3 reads CASSLRGGGLSYEQYF. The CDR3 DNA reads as TGTGCCAGCAGCTTAAGGGGAGGGGGGCTGTCCTACGAGCAGTACTTC.

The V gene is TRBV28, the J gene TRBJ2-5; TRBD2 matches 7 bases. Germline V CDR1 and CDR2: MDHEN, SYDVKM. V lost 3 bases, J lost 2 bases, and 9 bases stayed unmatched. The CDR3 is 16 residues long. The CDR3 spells CASSFKRLAVQETQYF. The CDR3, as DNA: TGTGCCAGCAGTTTTAAGAGGCTAGCGGTACAAGAGACCCAGTACTTC.

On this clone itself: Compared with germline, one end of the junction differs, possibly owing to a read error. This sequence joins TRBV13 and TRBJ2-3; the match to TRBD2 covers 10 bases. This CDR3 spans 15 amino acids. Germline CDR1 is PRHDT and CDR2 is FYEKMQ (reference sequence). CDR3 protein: CASSIGLAGTDTQYF. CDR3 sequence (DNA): TGTGCCAGCAGCATAGGACTAGCGGGCACAGATACGCAGTATTTT.

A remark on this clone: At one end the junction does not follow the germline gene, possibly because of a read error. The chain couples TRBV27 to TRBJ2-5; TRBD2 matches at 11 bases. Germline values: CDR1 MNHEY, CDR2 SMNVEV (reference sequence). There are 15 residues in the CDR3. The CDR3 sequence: CASRISGRAQGTQYF. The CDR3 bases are TGTGCCAGCAGGATTAGCGGGAGGGCACAAGGGACCCAGTACTTC.

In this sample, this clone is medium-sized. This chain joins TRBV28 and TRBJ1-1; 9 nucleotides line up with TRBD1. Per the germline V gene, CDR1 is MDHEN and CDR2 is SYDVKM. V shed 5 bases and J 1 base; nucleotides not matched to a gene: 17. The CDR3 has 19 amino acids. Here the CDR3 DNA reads TGTGCCAGCAGTAGCGAACAGGGGGCGTTTGTCCGCGGGAACACTGAAGCTTTCTTT. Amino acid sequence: CASSSEQGAFVRGNTEAFF.

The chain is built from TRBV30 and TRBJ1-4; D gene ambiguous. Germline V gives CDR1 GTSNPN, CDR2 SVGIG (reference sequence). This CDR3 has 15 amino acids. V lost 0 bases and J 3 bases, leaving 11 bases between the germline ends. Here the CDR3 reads CAWSVVGVSNEKLFF. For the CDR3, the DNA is TGTGCCTGGAGTGTAGTGGGCGTTTCTAATGAAAAACTGTTTTTT.